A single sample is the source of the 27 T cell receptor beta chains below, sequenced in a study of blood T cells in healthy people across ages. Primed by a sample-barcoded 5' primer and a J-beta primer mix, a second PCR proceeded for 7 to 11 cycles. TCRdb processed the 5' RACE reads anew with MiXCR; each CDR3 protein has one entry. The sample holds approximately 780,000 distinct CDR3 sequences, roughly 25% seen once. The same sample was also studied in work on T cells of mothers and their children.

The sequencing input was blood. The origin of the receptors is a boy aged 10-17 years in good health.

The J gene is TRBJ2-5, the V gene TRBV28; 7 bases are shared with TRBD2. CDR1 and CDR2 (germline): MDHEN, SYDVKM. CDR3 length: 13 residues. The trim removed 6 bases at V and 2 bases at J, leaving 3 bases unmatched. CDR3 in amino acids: CASRQAGQETQYF. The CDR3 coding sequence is TGTGCCAGCAGACAAGCGGGGCAAGAGACCCAGTACTTC.

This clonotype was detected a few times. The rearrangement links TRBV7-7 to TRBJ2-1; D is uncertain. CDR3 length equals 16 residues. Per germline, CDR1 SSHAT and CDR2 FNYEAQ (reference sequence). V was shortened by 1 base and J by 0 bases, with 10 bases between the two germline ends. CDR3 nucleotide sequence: TGTGCCAGCAGCTTAGGCACAAGCAGCTCCTACAATGAGCAGTTCTTC. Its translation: CASSLGTSSSYNEQFF. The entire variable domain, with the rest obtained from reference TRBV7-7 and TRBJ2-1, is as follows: GAGVSQSPRYKVTKRGQDVTLRCDPISSHATLYWYQQALGQGPEFLTYFNYEAQPDKSGLPSDRFSAERPEGSISTLTIQRTEQRDSAMYRCASSLGTSSSYNEQFFGPGTRLTVL.

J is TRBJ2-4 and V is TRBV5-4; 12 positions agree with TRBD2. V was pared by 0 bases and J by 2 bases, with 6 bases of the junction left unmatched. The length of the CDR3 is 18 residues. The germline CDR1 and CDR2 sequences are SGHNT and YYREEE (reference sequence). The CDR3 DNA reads TGTGCCAGCAGCTTGGGTGGGACTAGCGGGCCCCCCAAAAACATTCAGTACTTC. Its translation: CASSLGGTSGPPKNIQYF.

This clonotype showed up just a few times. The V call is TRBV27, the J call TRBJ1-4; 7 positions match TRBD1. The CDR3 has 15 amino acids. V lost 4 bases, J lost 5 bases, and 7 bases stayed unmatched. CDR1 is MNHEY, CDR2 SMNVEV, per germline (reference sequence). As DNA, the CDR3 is TGTGCCAGCAGTTCCGGGACAGTTCAAAATGAAAAACTGTTTTTT. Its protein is CASSSGTVQNEKLFF.

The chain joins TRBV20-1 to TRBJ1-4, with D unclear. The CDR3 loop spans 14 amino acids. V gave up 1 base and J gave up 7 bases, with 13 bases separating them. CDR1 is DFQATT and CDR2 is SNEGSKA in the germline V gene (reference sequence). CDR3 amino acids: CSARVGQKIEKLFF. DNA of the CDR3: TGCAGTGCTAGAGTTGGGCAGAAAATTGAAAAACTGTTTTTT.

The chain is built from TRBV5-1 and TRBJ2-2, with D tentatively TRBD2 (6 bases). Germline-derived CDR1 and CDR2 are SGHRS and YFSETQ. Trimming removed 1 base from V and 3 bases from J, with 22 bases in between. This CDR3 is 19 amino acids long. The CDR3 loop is CASSLKAGQLGGHTGELFF. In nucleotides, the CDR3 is TGCGCCAGCAGCTTGAAGGCAGGGCAACTGGGAGGTCACACCGGGGAGCTGTTTTTT.

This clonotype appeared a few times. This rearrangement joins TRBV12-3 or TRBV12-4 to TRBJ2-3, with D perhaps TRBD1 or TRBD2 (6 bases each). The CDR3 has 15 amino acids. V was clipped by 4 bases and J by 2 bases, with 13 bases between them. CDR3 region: CASSSQGRNTDTQYF. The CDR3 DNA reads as TGTGCCAGCAGTTCCCAGGGGAGGAACACAGATACGCAGTATTTT.

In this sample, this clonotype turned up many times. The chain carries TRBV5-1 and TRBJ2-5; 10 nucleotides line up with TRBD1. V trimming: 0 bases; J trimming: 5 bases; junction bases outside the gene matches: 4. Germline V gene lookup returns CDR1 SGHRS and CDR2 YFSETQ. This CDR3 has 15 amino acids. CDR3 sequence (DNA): TGCGCCAGCAGCTTGGTGGGACAGGGGTTGGAGACCCAGTACTTC. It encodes CASSLVGQGLETQYF.

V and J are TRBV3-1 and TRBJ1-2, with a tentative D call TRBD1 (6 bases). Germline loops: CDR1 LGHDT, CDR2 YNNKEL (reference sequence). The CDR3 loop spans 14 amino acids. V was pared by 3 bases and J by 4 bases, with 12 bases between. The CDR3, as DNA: TGTGCCAGCAGCCACAGGGGCACTAGCTATGGCTACACCTTC. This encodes CASSHRGTSYGYTF.

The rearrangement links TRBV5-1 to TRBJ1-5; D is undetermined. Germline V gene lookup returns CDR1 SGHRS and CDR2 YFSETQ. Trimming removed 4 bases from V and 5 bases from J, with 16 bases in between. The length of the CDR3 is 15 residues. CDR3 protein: CASSLFSGTHQPQHF. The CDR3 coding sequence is TGCGCCAGCAGCCTCTTTTCAGGAACCCATCAGCCCCAGCATTTT.

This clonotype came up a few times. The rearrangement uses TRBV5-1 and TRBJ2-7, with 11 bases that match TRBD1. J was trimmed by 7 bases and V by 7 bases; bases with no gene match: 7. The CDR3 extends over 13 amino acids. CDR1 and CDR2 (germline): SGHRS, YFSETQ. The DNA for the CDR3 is TGCGCCAGCCCCGGACAGGGGGCCGAAGAGCAGTACTTC. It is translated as CASPGQGAEEQYF.

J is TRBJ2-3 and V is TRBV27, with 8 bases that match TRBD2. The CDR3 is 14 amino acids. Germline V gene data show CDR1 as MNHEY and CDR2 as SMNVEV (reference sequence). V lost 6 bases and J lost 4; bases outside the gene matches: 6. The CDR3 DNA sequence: TGTGCCAGCAGGCGGGGGGCCGCCGCAGATACGCAGTATTTT. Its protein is CASRRGAAADTQYF.

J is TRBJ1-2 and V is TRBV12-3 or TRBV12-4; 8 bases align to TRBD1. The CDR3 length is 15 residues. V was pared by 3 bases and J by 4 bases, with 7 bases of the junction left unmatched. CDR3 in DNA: TGTGCCAGCAGTTTGGACAGGGCGCTTGGCTATGGCTACACCTTC. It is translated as CASSLDRALGYGYTF.

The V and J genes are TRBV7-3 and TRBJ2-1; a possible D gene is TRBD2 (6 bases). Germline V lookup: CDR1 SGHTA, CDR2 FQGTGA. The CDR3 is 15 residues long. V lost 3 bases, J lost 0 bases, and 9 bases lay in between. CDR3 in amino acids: CASSFGGNSYNEQFF. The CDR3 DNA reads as TGTGCCAGCAGCTTTGGGGGGAACTCCTACAATGAGCAGTTCTTC.

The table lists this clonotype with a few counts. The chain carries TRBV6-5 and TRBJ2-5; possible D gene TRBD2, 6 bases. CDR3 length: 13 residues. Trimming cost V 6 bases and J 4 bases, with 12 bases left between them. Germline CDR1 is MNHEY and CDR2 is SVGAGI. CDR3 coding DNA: TGTGCCAGCAGGTCCGGGACTGCAGAGACCCAGTACTTC. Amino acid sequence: CASRSGTAETQYF.

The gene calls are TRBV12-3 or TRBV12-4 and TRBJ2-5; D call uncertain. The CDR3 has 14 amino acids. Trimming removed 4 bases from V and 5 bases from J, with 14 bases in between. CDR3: CASSSQTPVETQYF. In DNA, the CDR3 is TGTGCCAGCAGTTCCCAGACACCAGTCGAGACCCAGTACTTC.

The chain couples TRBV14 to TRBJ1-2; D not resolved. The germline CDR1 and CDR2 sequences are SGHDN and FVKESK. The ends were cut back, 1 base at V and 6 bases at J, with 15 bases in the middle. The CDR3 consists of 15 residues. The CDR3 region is CASSQVRGGPNGYTF. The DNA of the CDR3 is TGTGCCAGCAGCCAAGTAAGAGGTGGGCCGAATGGCTACACCTTC.

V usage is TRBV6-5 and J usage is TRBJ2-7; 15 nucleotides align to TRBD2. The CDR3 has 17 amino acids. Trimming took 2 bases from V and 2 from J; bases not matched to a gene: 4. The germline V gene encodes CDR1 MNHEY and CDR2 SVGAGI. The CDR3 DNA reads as TGTGCCAGCAGTTACGGTGGACTAGCGGGGGGGACCTACGAGCAGTACTTC. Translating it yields CASSYGGLAGGTYEQYF.

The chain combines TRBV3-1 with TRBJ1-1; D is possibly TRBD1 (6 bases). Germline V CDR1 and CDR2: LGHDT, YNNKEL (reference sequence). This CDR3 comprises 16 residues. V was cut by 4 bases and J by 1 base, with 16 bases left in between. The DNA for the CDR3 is TGTGCCAGCAGCCCCGGACAGAGTTACGGGAACACTGAAGCTTTCTTT. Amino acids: CASSPGQSYGNTEAFF. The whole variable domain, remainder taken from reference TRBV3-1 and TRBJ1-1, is DTAVSQTPKYLVTQMGNDKSIKCEQNLGHDTMYWYKQDSKKFLKIMFSYNNKELIINETVPNRFSPKSPDKAHLNLHINSLELGDSAVYFCASSPGQSYGNTEAFFGQGTRLTVV.

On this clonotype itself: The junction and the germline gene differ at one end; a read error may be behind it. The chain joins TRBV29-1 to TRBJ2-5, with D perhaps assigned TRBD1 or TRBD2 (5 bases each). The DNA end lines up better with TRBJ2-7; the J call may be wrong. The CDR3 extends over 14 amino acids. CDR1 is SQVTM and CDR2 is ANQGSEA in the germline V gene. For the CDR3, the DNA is TGCAGCGTCGCTACCGGGACCGCGTCCTGCGAGCAGTACTTC. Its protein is CSVATGTASCEQYF.

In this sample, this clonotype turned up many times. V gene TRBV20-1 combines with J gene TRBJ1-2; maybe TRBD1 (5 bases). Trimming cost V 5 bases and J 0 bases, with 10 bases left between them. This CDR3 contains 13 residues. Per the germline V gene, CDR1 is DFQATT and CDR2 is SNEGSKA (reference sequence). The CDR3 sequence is CSAGDRSNYGYTF. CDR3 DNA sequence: TGCAGTGCTGGTGACAGATCTAACTATGGCTACACCTTC.

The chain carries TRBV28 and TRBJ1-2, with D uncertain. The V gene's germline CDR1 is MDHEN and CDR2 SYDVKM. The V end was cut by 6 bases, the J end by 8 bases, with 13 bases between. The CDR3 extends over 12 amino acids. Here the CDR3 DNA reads TGTGCCAGCAGACCGGCCCTGGGAGGCTACACCTTC. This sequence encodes CASRPALGGYTF.

The CDR3 DNA reads as TGTGCTAGTGGTTCGGAACGACAGGTTATTGGCAAAAACATTCAGTACTTC. Translation: CASGSERQVIGKNIQYF. This chain uses TRBV12-5 with TRBJ2-4, with a tentative D call TRBD1 (6 bases). Germline-derived CDR1 and CDR2 are LGHNT and FRNRAP. Trimming removed 4 bases at V and 3 bases at J, with 19 bases between. CDR3 length: 17 residues.

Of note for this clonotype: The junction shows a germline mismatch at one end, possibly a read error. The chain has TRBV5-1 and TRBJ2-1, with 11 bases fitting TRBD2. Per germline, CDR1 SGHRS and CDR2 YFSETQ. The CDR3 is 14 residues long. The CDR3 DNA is TGCGCCAGTAGCTTGACTAGCGGGGACAATGAGCAGTTCTTC. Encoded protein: CASSLTSGDNEQFF.

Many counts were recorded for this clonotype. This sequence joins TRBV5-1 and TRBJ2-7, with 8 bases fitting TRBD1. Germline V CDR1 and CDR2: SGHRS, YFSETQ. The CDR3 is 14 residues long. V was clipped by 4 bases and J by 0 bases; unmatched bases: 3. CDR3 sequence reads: CASSTDRGSYEQYF. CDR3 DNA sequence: TGCGCCAGCAGCACCGACAGGGGCTCCTACGAGCAGTACTTC. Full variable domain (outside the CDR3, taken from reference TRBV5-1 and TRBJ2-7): KAGVTQTPRYLIKTRGQQVTLSCSPISGHRSVSWYQQTPGQGLQFLFEYFSETQRNKGNFPGRFSGRQFSNSRSEMNVSTLELGDSALYLCASSTDRGSYEQYFGPGTRLTVT.

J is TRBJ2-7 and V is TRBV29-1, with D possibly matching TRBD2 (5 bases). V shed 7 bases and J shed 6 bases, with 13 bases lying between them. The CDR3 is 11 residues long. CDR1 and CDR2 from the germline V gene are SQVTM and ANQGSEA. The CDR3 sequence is CSAARDREQYF. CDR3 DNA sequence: TGCAGCGCTGCACGGGATCGCGAGCAGTACTTC.

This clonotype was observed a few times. Here the CDR3 reads CASSPFSYSPLHF. The CDR3 DNA reads TGTGCCAGCAGCCCGTTTTCTTATTCACCCCTCCACTTT. The chain is built from TRBV7-2 and TRBJ1-6, with D hard to call. Trimming removed 5 bases at V and 8 bases at J, with 10 bases between. This CDR3 has 13 residues. Germline V gene data show CDR1 as SGHTA and CDR2 as FQGNSA. The full variable domain, rest sourced from reference TRBV7-2 and TRBJ1-6, is GAGVSQSPSNKVTEKGKDVELRCDPISGHTALYWYRQSLGQGLEFLIYFQGNSAPDKSGLPSDRFSAERTGGSVSTLTIQRTQQEDSAVYLCASSPFSYSPLHFGNGTRLTVT.